The clone carrying this T cell receptor beta chain was seen only a few times. The junction differs from germline at one of its ends, possibly a read error. The data originate from a study of shared clonotypes between healthy human individuals. Some clones are missing from TCRdb's copy, which holds only in-frame ones; the method was immunoSEQ multiplex PCR. The table has 2 million to 2.5 million clones, around 93% seen once; the top ten hold around 0.4%. This CDR3 has 14 amino acids. The germline CDR1 and CDR2 sequences are WSHSY and SAAADI. This sequence was found in a man between 18 and 35 years old in good health. Some clones in this sample may be carry-over from other donors' samples. The specimen was naive CD4+ T cells from PBMCs. Subset reported: CD45RA+ positively selected. The genes are TRBV10-2 and TRBJ1-1; TRBD1 might be the D (6 bases). CDR3 nucleotide sequence: TGCGCCAGCCGTGAGGGGCCCTGGGGGCCTGAAGCTTTCTTT. Protein product: CASREGPWGPEAFF.